These 15 T cell receptor beta chains were sequenced from one sample in a study of breast tumors, draining lymph nodes, adjacent tissues. TCRdb used MiXCR to reprocess the multiplex PCR reads, holding one entry per CDR3 protein. The sample records 50,000 to 85,000 distinct CDR3 sequences, roughly 40% being singletons. Sequencing input: breast tumor tissue. These receptors originate from a female donor with breast cancer. Some clones in this sample may be carry-over from other donors' samples.

This clonotype was counted a few times. It may be a read error: a sequence one base away is much more abundant. The chain uses TRBV12-3 or TRBV12-4 and TRBJ1-2, with a tentative D call TRBD1 (5 bases). This CDR3 spans 14 amino acids. Trimming took 9 bases from V and 3 from J, leaving 17 bases between them. Here the CDR3 DNA reads TGTGCCAGTACAAGCTGGGGCAGCGACTATGGCTACACCTTC. Protein sequence: CASTSWGSDYGYTF.

Notes on this clonotype: Its ends do not fully match the called genes, so a read error is possible. The chain has TRBV27 and TRBJ1-5; D might be TRBD1 (5 bases). Germline V CDR1 and CDR2: MNHEY, SMNVEV (reference sequence). This CDR3 contains 14 residues. The CDR3 DNA reads as TGTGCCTGCAGTTTTTTTGGAGGGGACCAGCCCCAGCATTTT. Translating gives CACSFFGGDQPQHF.

Concerning this clonotype: The junction and the germline gene differ at one end; a read error may be behind it. The rearrangement links TRBV30 to TRBJ2-2, with a tentative D call TRBD2 (5 bases). Germline CDR1 is GTSNPN and CDR2 is SVGIG (reference sequence). The CDR3 consists of 14 residues. Here the CDR3 reads CAWMGRLNTGELVF. In DNA, the CDR3 is TGTGCCTGGATGGGGAGACTGAACACCGGGGAGCTGGTTTTT. Combining the CDR3 with reference TRBV30 and TRBJ2-2 gives the whole variable domain SQTIHQWPATLVQPVGSPLSLECTVEGTSNPNLYWYRQAAGRGLQLLFYSVGIGQISSEVPQNLSASRPQDRQFILSSKKLLLSDSGFYLCAWMGRLNTGELVFGEGSRLTVL.

The V call is TRBV7-8, the J call TRBJ2-1; 11 bases fit TRBD2. The length of the CDR3 is 14 residues. Germline loops: CDR1 SGHVS, CDR2 FQNEAQ. The V segment lost 4 bases and the J segment 6 bases; nucleotides outside the gene matches: 2. In DNA, the CDR3 is TGTGCCAGCAGCTCGGGACTAGCGGCCAATGAGCAGTTCTTC. Translating it yields CASSSGLAANEQFF.

In this sample, this clonotype turned up many times. One end of the junction varies from germline; a read error may be responsible. The CDR3 coding sequence is TGTGCTAGCAGCATATATCGGGGATTCAATGAGCAGTTCTTC. Its translation: CASSIYRGFNEQFF. The chain carries TRBV7-7 and TRBJ2-1, with D perhaps TRBD2 (5 bases). The CDR3 totals 14 residues. Germline V gene sequence: CDR1 SSHAT, CDR2 FNYEAQ (reference sequence).

Remarks on this clonotype: Possible read error: a much larger clone is one base away. The J gene is TRBJ2-7, the V gene TRBV12-3 or TRBV12-4; D perhaps matches TRBD2 (6 bases). The CDR3 is 15 amino acids. Between the trimmed V and J ends, which lost 3 bases and 2 bases, there was a span of 14 bases. The CDR3 is CASSFPRELTYEQYF. The CDR3 bases are TGTGCCAGCAGTTTCCCACGGGAGCTGACCTACGAGCAGTACTTC.

In its sample, this clonotype was seen many times. A much more abundant neighbour one base away suggests this may be a read error. The chain recombines TRBV12-3 or TRBV12-4 with TRBJ1-2, with TRBD1 matching 7 bases. V dropped 5 bases and J dropped 4; count of bases not matched to a gene: 4. This CDR3 region has 13 residues. The CDR3, as DNA: TGTGCCAGCAGTCACGGGACAGTCTATGGCTACACCTTC. Translated: CASSHGTVYGYTF.

V usage is TRBV19 and J usage is TRBJ1-6; TRBD1 agrees at 10 bases. The CDR3 covers 14 residues. Germline V gene data show CDR1 as LNHDA and CDR2 as SQIVND (reference sequence). J lost 10 bases, V lost 5 bases, and 5 bases had no gene match. CDR3 region: CASSLSDRGSPLHF. CDR3 in DNA: TGTGCCAGTAGTTTATCGGACAGGGGGTCACCCCTCCACTTT.

This clonotype was recorded a few times. The gene calls are TRBV27 and TRBJ2-3; D is ambiguous. This CDR3 has 15 residues. Trimming pared 5 bases from V and 2 bases from J, leaving 14 bases between. Germline-derived CDR1 and CDR2 are MNHEY and SMNVEV (reference sequence). CDR3 sequence: CASSRRPHSTDTQYF. The CDR3 DNA follows: TGTGCCAGCAGTAGGCGACCCCATTCCACAGATACGCAGTATTTT.

On this clonotype: The DNA is left out, because the CDR3 cannot be placed on it with certainty; the CDR3 is given as TCRdb lists it. V usage is TRBV13 and J usage is TRBJ1-2. Germline CDR1 reads PRHDT; CDR2 reads FYEKMQ (reference sequence). The CDR3 spans 15 amino acids, including both terminal residues. The CDR3 sequence: CASSIYLCSVDVYTF.

This clonotype was observed many times. The chain couples TRBV11-3 to TRBJ2-1, with TRBD2 as a possible D gene (6 bases). Trimming removed 1 base from V and 0 bases from J, with 10 bases in between. Germline CDR1 SGHNT, CDR2 YENEEA. The CDR3 length is 16 residues. In DNA form, the CDR3 reads TGTGCCAGCAGCTTAGGACTAGTTGACTCCTACAATGAGCAGTTCTTC. Amino acids: CASSLGLVDSYNEQFF. The whole variable domain, filled in from reference TRBV11-3 and TRBJ2-1, reads EAGVVQSPRYKIIEKKQPVAFWCNPISGHNTLYWYLQNLGQGPELLIRYENEEAVDDSQLPKDRFSAERLKGVDSTLKIQPAELGDSAVYLCASSLGLVDSYNEQFFGPGTRLTVL.

This clonotype was counted at least ten times. This CDR3 is CASRIGGVNEKLFF. As DNA, the CDR3 is TGTGCCAGCAGAATTGGAGGGGTTAACGAAAAACTGTTTTTT. V usage is TRBV5-5 and J usage is TRBJ1-4; possible D gene TRBD1, 5 bases. The V and J ends lost 5 bases and 8 bases respectively, with 16 bases between them. This CDR3 is 14 amino acids long. The germline gives CDR1 SGHKS, CDR2 YYEKEE (reference sequence). Full variable domain (remainder filled in from reference TRBV5-5 and TRBJ1-4): DAGVTQSPTHLIKTRGQQVTLRCSPISGHKSVSWYQQVLGQGPQFIFQYYEKEERGRGNFPDRFSARQFPNYSSELNVNALLLGDSALYLCASRIGGVNEKLFFGSGTQLSVL.

The chain is built from TRBV7-3 and TRBJ2-3; 15 bases are shared with TRBD2. CDR1 SGHTA and CDR2 FQGTGA come from the germline V gene. The CDR3 covers 21 residues. V lost 5 bases and J lost 0; bases outside the gene matches: 15. In DNA, the CDR3 is TGTGCCAGCAGCCCGACGCGAGGACTAGCGGGGGGGCTATGGAGCACAGATACGCAGTATTTT. Amino acid sequence: CASSPTRGLAGGLWSTDTQYF.

This clonotype is medium-sized by share. The chain's CDR3 is CSAFKTGEDTQYF. The CDR3 region has the DNA TGCAGTGCCTTTAAGACAGGGGAAGATACGCAGTATTTT. The chain combines TRBV20-1 with TRBJ2-3; 8 nucleotides line up with TRBD1. The germline V gene has CDR1 DFQATT and CDR2 SNEGSKA (reference sequence). The CDR3 is 13 residues long. V shed 6 bases and J 5 bases; nucleotides not matched to a gene: 7.

This clonotype was recorded at least ten times. This chain joins TRBV11-3 and TRBJ2-7, with D unresolved. V was pared by 5 bases and J by 7 bases, with 18 bases between. The CDR3 extends over 14 amino acids. CDR1 SGHNT and CDR2 YENEEA come from the germline V gene. The CDR3 DNA is TGTGCCAGCAGCCCTATAGGACCCTTCGGAGAGCAGTACTTC. Translating it yields CASSPIGPFGEQYF. Full variable domain (remainder filled in from reference TRBV11-3 and TRBJ2-7): EAGVVQSPRYKIIEKKQPVAFWCNPISGHNTLYWYLQNLGQGPELLIRYENEEAVDDSQLPKDRFSAERLKGVDSTLKIQPAELGDSAVYLCASSPIGPFGEQYFGPGTRLTVT.